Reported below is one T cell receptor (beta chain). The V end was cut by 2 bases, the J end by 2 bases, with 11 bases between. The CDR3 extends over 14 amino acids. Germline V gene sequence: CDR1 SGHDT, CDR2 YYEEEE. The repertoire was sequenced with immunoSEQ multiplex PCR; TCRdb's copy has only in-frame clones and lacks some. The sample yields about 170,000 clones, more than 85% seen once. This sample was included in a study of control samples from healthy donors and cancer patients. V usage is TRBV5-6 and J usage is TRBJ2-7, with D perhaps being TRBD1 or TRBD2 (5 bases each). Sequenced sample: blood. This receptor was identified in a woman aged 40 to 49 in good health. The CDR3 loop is CASSFRDGTYEQYF. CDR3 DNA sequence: TGTGCCAGCAGCTTCCGGGACGGAACCTACGAGCAGTACTTC. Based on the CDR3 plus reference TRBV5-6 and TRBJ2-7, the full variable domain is DAGVTQSPTHLIKTRGQQVTLRCSPKSGHDTVSWYQQALGQGPQFIFQYYEEEERQRGNFPDRFSGHQFPNYSSELNVNALLLGDSALYLCASSFRDGTYEQYFGPGTRLTVT.